This note documents a single T cell receptor (beta chain) sequence. This clonotype came up many times. What antigen it recognizes has not been identified. One base away there is no much larger clone; base qualities are not given. The sample comes from a study of glioma-infiltrating T cells (dated by TCRdb to the mid-2010s). Some background on the complete study: The study sequenced TCR alpha- and beta-chain repertoires from glioma tissue, from non-neoplastic brain tissue and from matched peripheral blood mononuclear cells. To measure how far tissue and blood T-cell populations diverged, each tissue-infiltrating repertoire was compared against the peripheral blood repertoire of the same patient. Three low-grade glioma patients, fewer than 10 primary glioblastoma patients and three non-glioma patients contributing non-neoplastic brain tissue were included in the paired cohort. What the study reported, not specific to this receptor: Very few CDR3 sequences were found to be shared between tissue and blood, and this scarcity was attributed to high CDR3 diversity and limited sampling. The group comparisons were based on small numbers of patients: three non-neoplastic, three low-grade glioma and several glioblastoma patients. In non-neoplastic patients, VJ-independent divergence between tissue and blood fell below expectation, whereas in all gliomas, and especially in low-grade gliomas, the divergence rose above expectation.

V loses 0 bases at its end and J loses 5 bases; junction bases beyond the gene matches: 16. The CDR3 numbers 19 residues from cysteine through phenylalanine. Only CDR3 DNA is held: 57 bases, read in frame from base 1. CDR1 and CDR2, looked up from the germline V gene, are SGHAT and FQNNGV. The iRepertoire nested amplicon-rescue multiplex PCR (arm-PCR) platform was used to amplify TCR alpha and beta CDR3 regions from RNA. The input for one-step reverse transcription and amplification was roughly 85-400 ng of tissue mRNA or PBMC total RNA. Following bead purification, Illumina adapters were added through a secondary multiplex PCR, and the libraries were then gel-purified between 200 and 400 bp. The libraries contained internal 6-nucleotide barcodes that were used for demultiplexing. The libraries were sequenced on an Illumina MiSeq using 2x220 or 2x250 nucleotide paired-end reads. The authors' pipeline ran thus. Paired reads were merged using FLASH 1.2.11 and were aligned to the GRCh37 human genome using BWA-MEM, after which TRA and TRB reads were extracted. For V and J assignment, an IMGT-derived reference of cassette sequences and CDR3 motifs that included pseudogenes was used. Reads were translated in three frames, and productive CDR3s were defined by a C…FGXG motif without stop codons. Unique combinations of V-J cassette pair and CDR3 amino acid sequence were defined as clonotypes. Reads were filtered by Hamming distance, thresholded by each sample's sequence error rate in mapped regions. In-frame beta chains were kept once TCRdb had trimmed the public reads at Q25 with fastp and called clones with MiXCR. Here each entry gathers all rows of one CDR3 protein and keeps the most common genes and DNA. The V and J calls come from TCRdb's annotation, not from the publication. The sample records approximately 110,000 distinct CDR3 sequences, 25% of which are singletons. The ten largest clones represent approximately 35% of the sample.

The receptor chain draws on TRBV11-2 and TRBJ1-1, and 9 junctional nucleotides match TRBD1. Sequenced: glioma tissue, nonneoplastic brain tissue, or PBMCs (not recorded which). The receptor was isolated from a human donor with low-grade glioma or glioblastoma, undergoing nonglioma brain surgery, or in good health (not recorded which). The nucleotides read TGTGCCAGCAGCTTAGATGCCTGGGGGCTACAGGGGGCGGATACTGAAGCTTTCTTT. Its translation is CASSLDAWGLQGADTEAFF.